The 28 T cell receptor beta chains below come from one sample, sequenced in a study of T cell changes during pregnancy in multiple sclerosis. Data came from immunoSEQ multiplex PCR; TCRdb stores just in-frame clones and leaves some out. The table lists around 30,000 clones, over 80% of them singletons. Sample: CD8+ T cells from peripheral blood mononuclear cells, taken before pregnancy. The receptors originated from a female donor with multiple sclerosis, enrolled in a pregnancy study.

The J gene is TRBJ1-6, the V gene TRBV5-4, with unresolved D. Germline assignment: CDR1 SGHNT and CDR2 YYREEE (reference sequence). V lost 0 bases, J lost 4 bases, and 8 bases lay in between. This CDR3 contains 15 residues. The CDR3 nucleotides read TGTGCCAGCAGCTTGGACGGGGTTTATAATTCACCCCTCCACTTT. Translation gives CASSLDGVYNSPLHF. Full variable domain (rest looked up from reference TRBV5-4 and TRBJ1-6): ETGVTQSPTHLIKTRGQQVTLRCSSQSGHNTVSWYQQALGQGPQFIFQYYREEENGRGNFPPRFSGLQFPNYSSELNVNALELDDSALYLCASSLDGVYNSPLHFGNGTRLTVT.

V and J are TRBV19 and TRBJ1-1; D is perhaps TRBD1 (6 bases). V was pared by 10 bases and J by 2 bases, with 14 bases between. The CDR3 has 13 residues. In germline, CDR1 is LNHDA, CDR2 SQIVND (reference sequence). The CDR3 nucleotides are TGTGCCACGTTCCCGGGACAAAACACTGAAGCTTTCTTT. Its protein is CATFPGQNTEAFF. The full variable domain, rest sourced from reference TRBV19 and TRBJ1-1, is DGGITQSPKYLFRKEGQNVTLSCEQNLNHDAMYWYRQDPGQGLRLIYYSQIVNDFQKGDIAEGYSVSREKKESFPLTVTSAQKNPTAFYLCATFPGQNTEAFFGQGTRLTVV.

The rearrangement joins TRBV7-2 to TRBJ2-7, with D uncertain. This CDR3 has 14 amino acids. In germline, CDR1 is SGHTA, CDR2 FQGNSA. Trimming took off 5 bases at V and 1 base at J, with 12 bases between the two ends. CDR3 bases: TGTGCCAGCAGCCCAGAAGTCGGGTCCTACGAGCAGTACTTC. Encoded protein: CASSPEVGSYEQYF.

CDR3 sequence reads: CASSLNRDYGYTF. CDR3 bases: TGCGCCAGCAGCTTGAACCGGGACTATGGCTACACCTTC. This chain uses TRBV5-1 with TRBJ1-2; D is undetermined. With 1 base removed from V and 3 bases from J, the gap between germline ends came to 7 bases. Germline V gene lookup returns CDR1 SGHRS and CDR2 YFSETQ. The CDR3 contains 13 residues.

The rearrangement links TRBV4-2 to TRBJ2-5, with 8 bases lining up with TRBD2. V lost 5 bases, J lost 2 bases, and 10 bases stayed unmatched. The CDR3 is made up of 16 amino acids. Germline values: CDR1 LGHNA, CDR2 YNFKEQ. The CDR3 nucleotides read TGTGCCAGCAGCTCGGCGGGAGGCGGGCGTCAAGAGACCCAGTACTTC. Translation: CASSSAGGGRQETQYF.

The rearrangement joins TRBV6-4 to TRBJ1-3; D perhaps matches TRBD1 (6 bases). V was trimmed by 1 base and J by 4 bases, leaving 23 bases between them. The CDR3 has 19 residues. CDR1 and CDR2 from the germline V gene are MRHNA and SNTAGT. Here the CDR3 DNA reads TGTGCCAGCAGTGACTTGTCTTCCGGGACACTCGTCGGCGGAAACACCATATATTTT. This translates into CASSDLSSGTLVGGNTIYF.

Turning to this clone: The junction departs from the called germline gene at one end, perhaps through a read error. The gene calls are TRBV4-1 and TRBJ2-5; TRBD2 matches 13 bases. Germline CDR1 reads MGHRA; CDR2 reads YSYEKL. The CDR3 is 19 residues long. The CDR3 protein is CASTQNPGLAGMSQETQYF. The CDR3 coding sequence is TGCGCCAGCACCCAAAATCCGGGACTAGCGGGAATGAGCCAAGAGACCCAGTACTTC.

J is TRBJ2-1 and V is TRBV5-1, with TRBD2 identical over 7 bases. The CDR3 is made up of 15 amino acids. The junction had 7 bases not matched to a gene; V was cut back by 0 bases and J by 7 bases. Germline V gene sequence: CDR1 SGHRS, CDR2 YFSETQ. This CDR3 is CASSLGGSMGNEQFF. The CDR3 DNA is TGCGCCAGCAGCTTGGGCGGGAGTATGGGGAATGAGCAGTTCTTC. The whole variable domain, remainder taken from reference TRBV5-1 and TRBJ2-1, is KAGVTQTPRYLIKTRGQQVTLSCSPISGHRSVSWYQQTPGQGLQFLFEYFSETQRNKGNFPGRFSGRQFSNSRSEMNVSTLELGDSALYLCASSLGGSMGNEQFFGPGTRLTVL.

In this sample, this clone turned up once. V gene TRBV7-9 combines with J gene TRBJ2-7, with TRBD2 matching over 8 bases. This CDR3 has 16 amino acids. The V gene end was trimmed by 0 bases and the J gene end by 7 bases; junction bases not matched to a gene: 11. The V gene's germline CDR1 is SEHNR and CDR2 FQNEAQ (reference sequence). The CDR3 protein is CASSLAAGGGVDEQYF. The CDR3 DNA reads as TGTGCCAGCAGCTTAGCAGCCGGGGGGGGTGTGGATGAGCAGTACTTC.

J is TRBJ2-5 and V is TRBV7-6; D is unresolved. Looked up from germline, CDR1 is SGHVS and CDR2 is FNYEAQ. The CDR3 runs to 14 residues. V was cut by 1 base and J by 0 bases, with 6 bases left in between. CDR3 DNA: TGTGCCAGCAGCTTAGGTTTCGACCAAGAGACCCAGTACTTC. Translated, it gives CASSLGFDQETQYF.

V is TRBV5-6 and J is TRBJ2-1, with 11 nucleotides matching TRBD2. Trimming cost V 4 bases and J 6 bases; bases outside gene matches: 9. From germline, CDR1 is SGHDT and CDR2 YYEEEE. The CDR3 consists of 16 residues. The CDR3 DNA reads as TGTGCCAGCAGCAGTAGCCTAGCGGGAGGATCCAATGAGCAGTTCTTC. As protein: CASSSSLAGGSNEQFF.

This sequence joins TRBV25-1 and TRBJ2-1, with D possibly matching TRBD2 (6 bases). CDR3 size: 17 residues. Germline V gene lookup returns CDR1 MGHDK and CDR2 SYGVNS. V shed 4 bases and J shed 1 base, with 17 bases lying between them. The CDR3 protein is CASSGAERADSYNEQFF. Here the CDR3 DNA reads TGTGCCAGCAGTGGGGCTGAGCGGGCGGATTCCTACAATGAGCAGTTCTTC.

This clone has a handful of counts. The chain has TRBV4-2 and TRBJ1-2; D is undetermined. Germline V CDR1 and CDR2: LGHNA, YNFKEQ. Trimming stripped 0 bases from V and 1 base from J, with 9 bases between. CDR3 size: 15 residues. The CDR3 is CASSQDWAGNYGYTF. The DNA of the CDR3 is TGTGCCAGCAGCCAAGACTGGGCGGGTAACTATGGCTACACCTTC.

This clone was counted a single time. CDR3 sequence (DNA): TGTGCCAGCAGCCGCCTGGCCGGGACAATCTACGAGCAGTACTTC. Amino acids: CASSRLAGTIYEQYF. The genes are TRBV11-2 and TRBJ2-7; TRBD1 is a possible D gene (6 bases). Per the germline V gene, CDR1 is SGHAT and CDR2 is FQNNGV. Trimming took off 5 bases at V and 3 bases at J, with 17 bases between the two ends. The CDR3 is made up of 15 amino acids.

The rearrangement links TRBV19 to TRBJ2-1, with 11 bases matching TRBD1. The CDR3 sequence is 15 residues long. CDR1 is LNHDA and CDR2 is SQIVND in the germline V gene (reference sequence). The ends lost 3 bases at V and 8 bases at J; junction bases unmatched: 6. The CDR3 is CASSIGTGGSDEQFF. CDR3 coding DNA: TGTGCCAGTAGTATTGGGACAGGGGGGTCGGATGAGCAGTTCTTC. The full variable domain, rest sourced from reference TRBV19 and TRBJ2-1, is DGGITQSPKYLFRKEGQNVTLSCEQNLNHDAMYWYRQDPGQGLRLIYYSQIVNDFQKGDIAEGYSVSREKKESFPLTVTSAQKNPTAFYLCASSIGTGGSDEQFFGPGTRLTVL.

CDR3 DNA sequence: TGTGCCAGCAGTTTTCGAAGCAACGGGGAGCTGTTTTTT. This sequence encodes CASSFRSNGELFF. The gene calls are TRBV27 and TRBJ2-2, with D uncertain. The V gene lost 3 bases and the J gene lost 7 bases, with 9 bases spanning the gap. CDR1 is MNHEY, CDR2 SMNVEV, per germline (reference sequence). The CDR3 is 13 amino acids.

In DNA form, the CDR3 reads TGTGCCAGCAGTGCTCCGGGGGAAGTTGGCTACACCTTC. Translated, it gives CASSAPGEVGYTF. The chain is built from TRBV6-4 and TRBJ1-2, with D tentatively TRBD1 (5 bases). Germline V gives CDR1 MRHNA, CDR2 SNTAGT. The CDR3 contains 13 residues. V lost 4 bases and J lost 7, with 13 bases in between.

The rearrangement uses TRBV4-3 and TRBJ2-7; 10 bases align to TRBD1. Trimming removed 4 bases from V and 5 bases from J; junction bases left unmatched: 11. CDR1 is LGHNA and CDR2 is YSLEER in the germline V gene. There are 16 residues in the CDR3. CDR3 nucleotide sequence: TGCGCCAGCAGCCCTTCCACAGGGACAGGGGCCAACGAGCAGTACTTC. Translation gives CASSPSTGTGANEQYF.

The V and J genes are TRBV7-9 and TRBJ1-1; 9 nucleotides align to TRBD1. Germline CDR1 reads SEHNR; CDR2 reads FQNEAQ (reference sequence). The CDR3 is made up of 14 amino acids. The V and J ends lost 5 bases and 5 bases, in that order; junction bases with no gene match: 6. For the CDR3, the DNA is TGTGCCAGCAGCCCACCGGGACAGGGAACTGAAGCTTTCTTT. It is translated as CASSPPGQGTEAFF. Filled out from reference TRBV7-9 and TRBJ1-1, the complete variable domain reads DTGVSQNPRHKITKRGQNVTFRCDPISEHNRLYWYRQTLGQGPEFLTYFQNEAQLEKSRLLSDRFSAERPKGSFSTLEIQRTEQGDSAMYLCASSPPGQGTEAFFGQGTRLTVV.

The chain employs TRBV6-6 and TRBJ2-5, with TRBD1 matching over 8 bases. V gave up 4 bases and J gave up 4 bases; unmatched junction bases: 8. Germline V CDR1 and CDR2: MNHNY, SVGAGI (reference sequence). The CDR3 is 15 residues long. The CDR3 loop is CASSSPGGKGETQYF. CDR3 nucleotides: TGTGCCAGCAGTTCCCCAGGGGGCAAGGGAGAGACCCAGTACTTC.

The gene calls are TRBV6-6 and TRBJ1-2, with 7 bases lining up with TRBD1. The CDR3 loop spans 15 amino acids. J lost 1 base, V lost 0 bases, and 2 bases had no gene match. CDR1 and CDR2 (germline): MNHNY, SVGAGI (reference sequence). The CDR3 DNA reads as TGTGCCAGCAGTTACTCGGACAGGATTAACTATGGCTACACCTTC. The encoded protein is CASSYSDRINYGYTF.

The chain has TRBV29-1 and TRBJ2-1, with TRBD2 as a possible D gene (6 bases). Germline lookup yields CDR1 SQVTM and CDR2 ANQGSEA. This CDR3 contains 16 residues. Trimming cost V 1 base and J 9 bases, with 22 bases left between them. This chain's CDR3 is CSVEVFVEGRLGEQFF. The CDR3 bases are TGCAGCGTTGAAGTTTTTGTGGAGGGCCGACTTGGTGAGCAGTTCTTC.

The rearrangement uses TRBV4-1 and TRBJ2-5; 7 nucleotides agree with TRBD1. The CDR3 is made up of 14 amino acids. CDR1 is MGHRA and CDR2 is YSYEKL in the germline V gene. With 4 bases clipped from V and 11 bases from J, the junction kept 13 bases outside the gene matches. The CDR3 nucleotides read TGCGCCAGCAGCCCACAGAAGGGGGCTCTTGAGCAGTACTTC. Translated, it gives CASSPQKGALEQYF.

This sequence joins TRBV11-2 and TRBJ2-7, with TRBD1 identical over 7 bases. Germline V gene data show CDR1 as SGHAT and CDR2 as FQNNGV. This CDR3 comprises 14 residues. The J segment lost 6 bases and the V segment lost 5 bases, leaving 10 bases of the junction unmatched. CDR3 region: CASSNTLTGAEQYF. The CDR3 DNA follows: TGTGCCAGCAGCAACACCTTAACAGGGGCCGAGCAGTACTTC.

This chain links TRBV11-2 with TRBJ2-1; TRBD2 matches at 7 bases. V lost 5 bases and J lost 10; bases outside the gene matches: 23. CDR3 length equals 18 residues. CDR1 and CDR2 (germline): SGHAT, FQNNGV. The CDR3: CASSPQPRDYPDEREQFF. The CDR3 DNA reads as TGTGCCAGCAGCCCCCAACCCCGGGACTACCCCGACGAAAGAGAGCAGTTCTTC.

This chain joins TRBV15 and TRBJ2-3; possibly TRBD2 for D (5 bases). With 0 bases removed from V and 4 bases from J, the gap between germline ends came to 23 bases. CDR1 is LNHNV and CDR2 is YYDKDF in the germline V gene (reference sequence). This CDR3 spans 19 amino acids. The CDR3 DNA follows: TGTGCCACCAGCAGAGATAGAGGATCTAGCTCATACGGGGCAGATACGCAGTATTTT. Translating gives CATSRDRGSSSYGADTQYF.

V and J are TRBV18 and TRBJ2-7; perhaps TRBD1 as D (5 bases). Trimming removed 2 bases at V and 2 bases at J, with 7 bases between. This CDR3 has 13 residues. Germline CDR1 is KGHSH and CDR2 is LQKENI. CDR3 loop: CASSPTGPYEQYF. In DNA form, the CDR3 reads TGTGCCAGCTCACCAACAGGTCCCTACGAGCAGTACTTC. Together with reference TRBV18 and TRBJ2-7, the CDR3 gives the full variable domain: NAGVMQNPRHLVRRRGQEARLRCSPMKGHSHVYWYRQLPEEGLKFMVYLQKENIIDESGMPKERFSAEFPKEGPSILRIQQVVRGDSAAYFCASSPTGPYEQYFGPGTRLTVT.

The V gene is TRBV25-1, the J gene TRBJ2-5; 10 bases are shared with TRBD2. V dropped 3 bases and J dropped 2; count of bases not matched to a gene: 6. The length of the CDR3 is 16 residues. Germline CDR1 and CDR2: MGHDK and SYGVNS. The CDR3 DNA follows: TGTGCCAGCAGTGAGCTAGCGGGAGATCGGCAAGAGACCCAGTACTTC. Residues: CASSELAGDRQETQYF.